This T cell receptor (beta chain) was sequenced for a study of T cells after yellow fever vaccination. General study findings and limits: The bulk population could contribute abundant contaminating clonotypes to FACS-sorted repertoires. Although most clonotypes did not, a small share appeared in both CD4 and CD8 compartments.

This clonotype was seen at least ten times. Its antigen is not known. The study made its TCR cDNA through 5'RACE template switching. That step introduced a universal primer site along with UMIs. TCRdb passed the 5' RACE reads through MiXCR, listing each CDR3 protein once. The data contain under 300,000 distinct CDR3 sequences, about 7% of them seen just once; the ten biggest clones take up approximately 0.85%. V was trimmed by 0 bases and J by 5 bases, leaving 6 bases between them. The V gene's germline CDR1 is SGDLS and CDR2 YYNGEE. CDR3 length: 13 amino acids. The clonotype comes from a man aged 25-40 years who received the YFV17D yellow fever vaccine. This sample comprised CD4+ T cells sorted from PBMCs, obtained 15 days after the yellow fever booster vaccination. The J gene is TRBJ2-1, the V gene TRBV9; D call uncertain. CDR3 DNA sequence: TGTGCCAGCAGCGTAGGGTTTAACAATGAGCAGTTCTTC. Amino acids: CASSVGFNNEQFF.